One T cell receptor beta chain is described in this entry. Only in-frame clones appear in the TCRdb table, and some are missing; sequencing was by immunoSEQ multiplex PCR. The sample comprises about 69,000 clones, 85% of which are singletons, and roughly 2.9% rests with the top ten. The source of the sample is a study of blood T cell repertoires in COVID-19. The CDR3 has 15 residues. Trimming cost V 1 base and J 4 bases; bases outside gene matches: 5. CDR1 and CDR2 (germline): LNHDA, SQIVND (reference sequence). The sequenced sample was peripheral blood. The chain carries TRBV19 and TRBJ2-5; 8 bases fit TRBD1. The origin of this receptor is a man older than 75 with acute or convalescent COVID-19. CDR3 sequence: CASSIGRGRSETQYF. The CDR3 nucleotides are TGTGCCAGTAGTATAGGCAGGGGGCGTTCAGAGACCCAGTACTTC.